This T cell receptor (beta chain) appears in the sequencing data of a study of CD8+ T cells in alopecia areata. In the study overall: The tofacitinib course ran for 6 to 18 months and was followed by 6 months off drug.

In regard to this clone: The target antigen is unknown.

Sequencing used cDNA as its template, made by extracting RNA and reverse transcribing it. TCRdb's table, derived via immunoSEQ multiplex PCR, lists solely in-frame clones and lacks some. In the table there are more than 200,000 clones, roughly 64% of which are singletons. General study points: A great number of expanded lesional clones endured in scalp and blood during tofacitinib.

Sample treatment: oral pan-JAK inhibitor, 5-10 mg twice daily. Peripheral blood and lesional scalp punch biopsies were taken from alopecia areata patients. Sequenced material: CD4+ T cells sorted from blood, taken at week 4, from a patient treated with tofacitinib. This clonotype originated in a human donor with alopecia areata.

The CDR3 nucleotides read TGTGCCAGCAGCTTAGATCTCGGATCCCCTAATTCACCCCTCCACTTT. Amino acid sequence: CASSLDLGSPNSPLHF. The gene calls are TRBV11-2 and TRBJ1-6, with D unresolved. Per germline, CDR1 SGHAT and CDR2 FQNNGV. Trimming pared 0 bases from V and 6 bases from J, leaving 12 bases between. There are 16 residues in the CDR3. Using reference TRBV11-2 and TRBJ1-6 for the parts outside the CDR3, the full variable domain is EAGVAQSPRYKIIEKRQSVAFWCNPISGHATLYWYQQILGQGPKLLIQFQNNGVVDDSQLPKDRFSAERLKGVDSTLKIQPAKLEDSAVYLCASSLDLGSPNSPLHFGNGTRLTVT.